One T cell receptor (beta chain) is described in this entry. Its antigen is not identified. This entry is derived from a study of identical twins. This CDR3 contains 14 residues. V lost 5 bases and J 6 bases, leaving 15 bases between the germline ends. CDR1 ENHRY and CDR2 SYGVKD come from the germline V gene. Study-level findings and limits: For out-of-frame beta sequences, excess twin sharing was weaker.

TCRdb recomputed calls from the 5' RACE reads with MiXCR, one row per CDR3 protein. The sample contains hundreds of thousands of distinct CDR3 sequences, 21% of which appear only once. These same records also appear under a second study, on T cells expressing NK-cell markers. This second study says: Eight donors were sequenced, seven testing HCMV-seropositive and one testing seronegative.

Sample: PBMCs. This chain connects TRBV10-3 to TRBJ2-3, with D possibly being TRBD1 (5 bases). The TCR comes from a woman between 18 and 30 years old in good health. In nucleotides, the CDR3 is TGTGCCATCAGTAAATTGGGGCCGTCGGATACGCAGTATTTT. Its translation is CAISKLGPSDTQYF.